Sequencing of this TCR beta chain was carried out in a study of cytomegalovirus exposure and HLA in healthy donors. Concerning this clone itself: Antigen: not known.

V was clipped by 2 bases and J by 6 bases; unmatched bases: 1. Germline lookup yields CDR1 SGHRS and CDR2 YFSETQ. The CDR3 is made up of 13 amino acids. Points from the study as a whole: Because they were indistinguishable, some V segments, including TRBV6-2 and TRBV6-3, were excluded. HLA alleles showed associations with roughly 17,000 TCR beta sequences in a later analysis, at a 0.05 false discovery rate. A later analysis reportedly identified an Asian-associated ancestry cluster as carrying fewer N-insertions than the roughly 670-donor mean. In an earlier analysis, about 87% or about 30%: the productive usage of most TCR beta V segments.

PCR amplification relied on 60 Vbeta primers (plus 13 Jbeta primers). The assay was immunoSEQ multiplex PCR, and TCRdb's table has in-frame clones only and misses some. The sample includes 120,000 to 150,000 clones, roughly four fifths seen only once; the top ten take about 1.7%. The sequence was collected from a female donor in good health and CMV-seronegative. Sequenced input: PBMCs. The rearrangement joins TRBV5-1 to TRBJ2-7; 11 bases agree with TRBD1. CDR3 loop: CASSFGTGGEQYF. DNA for the CDR3: TGCGCCAGCAGCTTCGGGACAGGGGGCGAGCAGTACTTC.